This T cell receptor (beta chain) was retrieved from a study of T-cell reconstitution after alpha-beta-depleted transplantation in children (dated by TCRdb to 2016 to 2017). Concerning the study at large: Using TCR repertoire profiling, the study quantitatively followed how T-cell immune reconstitution unfolded in children after TCRalphabeta/CD19-depleted allogeneic hematopoietic cell transplantation.

The treatment or condition label, read with the paper, signifies: allogeneic hematopoietic cell transplantation with graft depleted of TCRalphabeta T cells and CD19 B cells. Transplant recipients were children who received TCRalphabeta/CD19-depleted allogeneic hematopoietic cell grafts. The CDR3 spans 14 residues, from the cysteine through the phenylalanine. The retained sequence is limited to the CDR3, 42 bases, with the frame set at the first base. The germline V gene supplies CDR1 MNHNS and CDR2 SASEGT. Trimming accounts for 5 bases at V and 5 bases at J, while the number of junction bases matched to no gene is 6. The research as a whole found: The high TCRbeta diversity at day 60 in some patients was ascribed to recipient T cells and intrathymic progenitors that had survived conditioning. The apparently early alphabetaT-cell count recovery about two months after transplant was reportedly dependent on only several hundred rapidly expanded clones derived from non-depleted graft cells. The frequencies of hyperexpanded clones fell over the following months, and after one year, T-cell counts and TCRbeta diversity were mostly attributed to newly produced T cells.

Worth noting for this clonotype: Its antigen has not been determined. Base qualities are not provided; no much larger clone lies one nucleotide away.

The library was prepared using PCR. TCRdb lists the instrument as Illumina HiSeq 2500. To normalize quantification of the TCRbeta repertoire, the TCR libraries were built with molecular barcoding that relied on unique molecular identifiers. TCRdb trimmed the raw reads at Q25, called clones with MiXCR and kept productive beta chains. Duplicate CDR3 protein sequences are folded into a single record with the most common DNA and genes. The sample contains approximately 800,000 distinct CDR3 sequences, 15% to 20% of them found a single time. The leading ten clones occupy roughly 5% of the sample. The sequences come from PBMCs, mostly from graft donor cells, collected 360 days after TCRalphabeta/CD19-depleted stem cell transplant. The sequence derives from a male patient between 5 and 17 years old who had a stem cell transplant for acute lymphoblastic leukemia, so the T cells may come from the graft donor. The chain employs TRBV6-1 and TRBJ2-7, with 10 bases aligning to TRBD2. The nucleotide sequence is TGTGCCAGCAGTCAAACTAGCGGGATTAACGAGCAGTACTTC. This is translated as CASSQTSGINEQYF.